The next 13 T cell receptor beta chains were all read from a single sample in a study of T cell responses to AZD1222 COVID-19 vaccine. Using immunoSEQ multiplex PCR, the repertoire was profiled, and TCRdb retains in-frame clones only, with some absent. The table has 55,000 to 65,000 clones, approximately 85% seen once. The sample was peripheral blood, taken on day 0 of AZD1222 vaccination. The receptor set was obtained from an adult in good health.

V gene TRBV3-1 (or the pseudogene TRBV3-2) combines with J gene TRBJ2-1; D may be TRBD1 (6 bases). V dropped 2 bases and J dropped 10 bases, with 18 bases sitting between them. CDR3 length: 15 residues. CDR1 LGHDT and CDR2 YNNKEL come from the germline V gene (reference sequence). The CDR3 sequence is CASSQPGAADREQFF. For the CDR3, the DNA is TGTGCCAGCAGCCAACCTGGGGCCGCCGACAGGGAGCAGTTCTTC.

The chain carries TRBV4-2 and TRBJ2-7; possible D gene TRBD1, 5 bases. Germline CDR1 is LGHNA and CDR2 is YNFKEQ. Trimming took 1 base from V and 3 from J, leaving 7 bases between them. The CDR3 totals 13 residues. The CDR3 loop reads CASSQGTRYEQYF. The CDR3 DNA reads TGTGCCAGCAGCCAAGGGACACGCTACGAGCAGTACTTC.

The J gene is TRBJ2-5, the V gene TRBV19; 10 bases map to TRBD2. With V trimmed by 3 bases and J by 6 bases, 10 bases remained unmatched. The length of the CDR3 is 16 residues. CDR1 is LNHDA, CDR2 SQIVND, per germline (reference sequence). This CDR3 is CASSIPASGGQKTQYF. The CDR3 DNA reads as TGTGCCAGTAGTATTCCGGCTAGCGGGGGCCAGAAGACCCAGTACTTC.

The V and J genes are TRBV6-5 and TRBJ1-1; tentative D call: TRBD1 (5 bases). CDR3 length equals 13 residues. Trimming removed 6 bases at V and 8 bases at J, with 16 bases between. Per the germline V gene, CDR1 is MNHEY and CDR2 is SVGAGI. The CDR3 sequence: CASSALGGNEAFF. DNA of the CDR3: TGTGCCAGCAGCGCACTCGGGGGAAACGAAGCTTTCTTT.

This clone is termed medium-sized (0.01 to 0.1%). The CDR3 reads CASTQGWTGELFF. CDR3 DNA sequence: TGTGCCAGCACACAGGGATGGACCGGGGAGCTGTTTTTT. V is TRBV6-5 and J is TRBJ2-2; possible D gene TRBD1, 6 bases. The CDR3 has 13 residues. Germline loops: CDR1 MNHEY, CDR2 SVGAGI. Trimming pared 7 bases from V and 5 bases from J, leaving 11 bases between.

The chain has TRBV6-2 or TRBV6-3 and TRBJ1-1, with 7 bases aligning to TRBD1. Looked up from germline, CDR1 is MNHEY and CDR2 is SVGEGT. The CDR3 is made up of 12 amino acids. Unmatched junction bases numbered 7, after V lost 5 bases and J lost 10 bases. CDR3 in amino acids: CASSESQGRAFF. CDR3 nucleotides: TGTGCCAGCAGTGAGTCACAGGGGCGAGCTTTCTTT.

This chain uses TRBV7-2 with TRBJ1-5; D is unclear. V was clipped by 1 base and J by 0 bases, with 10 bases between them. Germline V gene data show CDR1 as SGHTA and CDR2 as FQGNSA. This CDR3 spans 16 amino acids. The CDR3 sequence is CASSLVGQISNQPQHF. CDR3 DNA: TGTGCCAGCAGCTTAGTTGGCCAGATTAGCAATCAGCCCCAGCATTTT.

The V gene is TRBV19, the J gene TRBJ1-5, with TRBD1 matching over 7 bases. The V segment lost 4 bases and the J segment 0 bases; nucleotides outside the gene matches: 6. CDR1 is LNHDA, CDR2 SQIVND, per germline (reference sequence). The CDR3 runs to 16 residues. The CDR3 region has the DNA TGTGCCAGTAGTACCGGACAGGCGTATAGCAATCAGCCCCAGCATTTT. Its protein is CASSTGQAYSNQPQHF.

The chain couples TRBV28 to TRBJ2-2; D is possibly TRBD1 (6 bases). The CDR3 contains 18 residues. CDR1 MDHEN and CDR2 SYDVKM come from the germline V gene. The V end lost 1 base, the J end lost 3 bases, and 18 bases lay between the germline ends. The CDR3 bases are TGTGCCAGCAGTTTATTAGGCATAGGCAGGGGAGACACCGGGGAGCTGTTTTTT. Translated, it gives CASSLLGIGRGDTGELFF.

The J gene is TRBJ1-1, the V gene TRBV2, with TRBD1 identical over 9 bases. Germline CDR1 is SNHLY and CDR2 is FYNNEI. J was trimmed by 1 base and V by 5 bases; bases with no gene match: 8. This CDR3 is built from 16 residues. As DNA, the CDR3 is TGTGCCAGCAGTCGACAGGGGGGTAGTTGGAACACTGAAGCTTTCTTT. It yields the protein CASSRQGGSWNTEAFF.

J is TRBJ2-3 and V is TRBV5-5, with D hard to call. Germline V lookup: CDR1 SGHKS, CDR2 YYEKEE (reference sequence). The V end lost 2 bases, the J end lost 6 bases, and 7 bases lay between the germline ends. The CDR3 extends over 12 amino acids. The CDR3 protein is CASSFFVDTQYF. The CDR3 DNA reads TGTGCCAGCAGCTTTTTTGTGGATACGCAGTATTTT.

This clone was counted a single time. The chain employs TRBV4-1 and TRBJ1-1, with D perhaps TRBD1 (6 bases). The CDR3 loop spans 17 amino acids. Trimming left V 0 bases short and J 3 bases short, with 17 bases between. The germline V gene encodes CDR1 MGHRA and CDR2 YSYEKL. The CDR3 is CASSQDGRGAGDTEAFF. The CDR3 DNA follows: TGCGCCAGCAGCCAAGATGGAAGGGGGGCTGGCGACACTGAAGCTTTCTTT.

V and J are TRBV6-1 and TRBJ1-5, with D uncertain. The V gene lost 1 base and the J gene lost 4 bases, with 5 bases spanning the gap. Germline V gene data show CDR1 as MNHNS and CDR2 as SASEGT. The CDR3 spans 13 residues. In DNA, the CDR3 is TGTGCCAGCAGTGAAGAAAGGAATCAGCCCCAGCATTTT. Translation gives CASSEERNQPQHF.